A selection of T cell receptor beta chains follows, all from one sample in a study of human T cells and chemical hapten exposure. MiXCR was run by TCRdb on the RACE reads, yielding one entry per CDR3 protein. Of some 71,000 distinct CDR3 sequences in the sample, 11% were seen once. This sample comprised whole blood, obtained in connection with sensitization to the hapten diphenylcyclopropenone (DPC). The receptors were gathered from a woman aged 45 to 65 with alopecia areata. Some clones in this sample may be carry-over from other donors' samples. Both conserved end residues are part of each CDR3. A D gene is named only where the DNA matches it firmly. The listing skips clone size in some rows; elsewhere it reads once, few, many or a size class.

d_call: .
v_call: TRBV6-2/TRBV6-3
clone_size: many
j_call: TRBJ2-7
cdr3_aa: CASSYWNTYEQYF
cdr3_nt: TGTGCCAGCAGTTATTGGAACACCTACGAGCAGTACTTC

d_call: TRBD2
v_call: TRBV6-5
clone_size: many
j_call: TRBJ2-1
cdr3_aa: CASRREGQIANEQFF
cdr3_nt: TGTGCCAGCAGGCGGGAGGGCCAGATTGCCAATGAGCAGTTCTTC

d_call: TRBD2
v_call: TRBV6-2/TRBV6-3
clone_size: many
j_call: TRBJ2-1
cdr3_aa: CASSRLASEQFF
cdr3_nt: TGTGCCAGCAGCCGACTAGCTTCTGAGCAGTTCTTC

d_call: .
v_call: TRBV12-3/TRBV12-4
clone_size: many
j_call: TRBJ2-5
cdr3_aa: CASSPRHPPETQYF
cdr3_nt: TGTGCCAGCAGTCCCCGACACCCTCCAGAGACCCAGTACTTC

d_call: .
v_call: TRBV5-4
clone_size: few
j_call: TRBJ2-5
cdr3_aa: CASSPPDRQETQYF
cdr3_nt: TGTGCCAGCAGCCCTCCGGACAGACAAGAGACCCAGTACTTC

d_call: .
v_call: TRBV12-5
clone_size: .
j_call: TRBJ2-2
cdr3_aa: CASGDRNSRQSGELFF
cdr3_nt: TGTGCTAGTGGAGACCGGAACAGTCGTCAGTCCGGGGAGCTGTTTTTT

d_call: .
v_call: TRBV6-5
clone_size: .
j_call: TRBJ1-5
cdr3_aa: CASRRRADQPQHF
cdr3_nt: TGTGCCAGCCGCCGGAGAGCGGACCAGCCCCAGCATTTT

d_call: .
v_call: TRBV6-6
clone_size: .
j_call: TRBJ2-1
cdr3_aa: CASSPDGRGEQFF
cdr3_nt: TGTGCCAGCAGCCCGGACGGGCGAGGTGAGCAGTTCTTC

d_call: .
v_call: TRBV6-2/TRBV6-3
clone_size: few
j_call: TRBJ2-7
cdr3_aa: CASRKPPANEQYF
cdr3_nt: TGTGCCAGCAGGAAGCCCCCCGCCAACGAGCAGTACTTC

d_call: .
v_call: TRBV18
clone_size: many
j_call: TRBJ1-2
cdr3_aa: CASSPGQGNGYTF
cdr3_nt: TGTGCCAGCTCACCAGGGCAGGGCAATGGCTACACCTTC

d_call: .
v_call: TRBV20-1
clone_size: few
j_call: TRBJ2-1
cdr3_aa: CSARDPGGRGNEQFF
cdr3_nt: TGCAGTGCTAGAGATCCCGGGGGGCGAGGCAATGAGCAGTTCTTC

d_call: .
v_call: TRBV7-9
clone_size: .
j_call: TRBJ2-3
cdr3_aa: CASIFVGADTQYF
cdr3_nt: TGTGCCAGCATCTTCGTAGGTGCAGATACGCAGTATTTT

d_call: .
v_call: TRBV29-1
clone_size: few
j_call: TRBJ1-2
cdr3_aa: CSGNGYTF
cdr3_nt: TGCAGCGGAAATGGCTACACCTTC

d_call: TRBD1
v_call: TRBV7-2
clone_size: few
j_call: TRBJ1-5
cdr3_aa: CASSSPGTGGSNQPQHF
cdr3_nt: TGTGCCAGCAGCTCTCCCGGGACAGGGGGGAGCAATCAGCCCCAGCATTTT

d_call: .
v_call: TRBV5-5
clone_size: .
j_call: TRBJ1-1
cdr3_aa: CASRVQMNTEAFF
cdr3_nt: TGTGCCAGCAGGGTACAGATGAACACTGAAGCTTTCTTT

d_call: .
v_call: TRBV21-1
clone_size: .
j_call: TRBJ2-5
cdr3_aa: CASTDLLGTTMETQYF
cdr3_nt: TGTGCCAGCACCGATCTATTAGGGACCACCATGGAGACCCAGTACTTC

d_call: .
v_call: TRBV28
clone_size: .
j_call: TRBJ1-6
cdr3_aa: CASSSRAVLSPLHF
cdr3_nt: TGTGCCAGCAGTTCACGGGCAGTACTGTCACCCCTCCACTTT

d_call: TRBD1
v_call: TRBV6-1
clone_size: .
j_call: TRBJ1-1
cdr3_aa: CASSEGQMNTEAFF
cdr3_nt: TGTGCCAGCAGTGAGGGACAGATGAACACTGAAGCTTTCTTT

d_call: .
v_call: TRBV4-2
clone_size: many
j_call: TRBJ2-7
cdr3_aa: CASSQDLNQGGTRNF
cdr3_nt: TGTGCCAGCAGCCAAGACTTAAACCAGGGCGGGACGCGGAACTTC

d_call: .
v_call: TRBV11-2
clone_size: many
j_call: TRBJ1-4
cdr3_aa: CASSFRIATNEKLFF
cdr3_nt: TGTGCCAGCAGCTTCAGGATTGCAACTAATGAAAAACTGTTTTTT

d_call: TRBD1
v_call: TRBV5-5
clone_size: .
j_call: TRBJ2-1
cdr3_aa: CASSGNRGSVPYNEQFF
cdr3_nt: TGTGCCAGCAGCGGTAACAGGGGGTCTGTCCCCTACAATGAGCAGTTCTTC

d_call: TRBD1
v_call: TRBV7-4
clone_size: .
j_call: TRBJ2-7
cdr3_aa: CASSHVGTVGEQYF
cdr3_nt: TGTGCCAGCAGCCACGTCGGGACAGTTGGCGAGCAGTACTTC

d_call: TRBD1
v_call: TRBV27
clone_size: many
j_call: TRBJ2-4
cdr3_aa: CASSLSRQGYGNIQYF
cdr3_nt: TGTGCCAGCAGTTTATCAAGACAGGGTTATGGAAACATTCAGTACTTC

d_call: .
v_call: TRBV18
clone_size: many
j_call: TRBJ1-1
cdr3_aa: CASSKGEYTEAFF
cdr3_nt: TGTGCCAGCTCGAAGGGGGAATACACTGAAGCTTTCTTT

d_call: .
v_call: TRBV28
clone_size: many
j_call: TRBJ1-1
cdr3_aa: CASSPDLNTEAFF
cdr3_nt: TGTGCCAGCAGTCCAGACTTGAACACTGAAGCTTTCTTT

d_call: .
v_call: TRBV6-6
clone_size: few
j_call: TRBJ2-6
cdr3_aa: CASSYNRAGANVLTF
cdr3_nt: TGTGCCAGCAGTTACAACAGGGCTGGGGCCAACGTCCTGACTTTC

d_call: .
v_call: TRBV7-2
clone_size: few
j_call: TRBJ2-2
cdr3_aa: CASSTRGVDTGELFF
cdr3_nt: TGTGCCAGCAGCACCAGGGGGGTCGACACCGGGGAGCTGTTTTTT

d_call: .
v_call: TRBV5-1
clone_size: many
j_call: TRBJ2-2
cdr3_aa: CASTPRGGATNTGELFF
cdr3_nt: TGCGCCAGCACACCAAGAGGGGGTGCAACGAACACCGGGGAGCTGTTTTTT

d_call: .
v_call: TRBV3-1
clone_size: .
j_call: TRBJ2-7
cdr3_aa: CASSPLDGPSEQYF
cdr3_nt: TGTGCCAGCAGCCCGCTAGACGGACCCTCCGAGCAGTACTTC

d_call: TRBD2
v_call: TRBV29-1
clone_size: few
j_call: TRBJ2-1
cdr3_aa: CSVGEGLAVYNEQFF
cdr3_nt: TGCAGCGTTGGAGAGGGACTAGCGGTTTACAATGAGCAGTTCTTC

d_call: TRBD1
v_call: TRBV10-3
clone_size: many
j_call: TRBJ1-1
cdr3_aa: CAIRRTGLNTEAFF
cdr3_nt: TGTGCCATCAGACGGACAGGGTTGAACACTGAAGCTTTCTTT

d_call: TRBD1
v_call: TRBV7-2
clone_size: many
j_call: TRBJ2-1
cdr3_aa: CASSRDRGGNEQFF
cdr3_nt: TGTGCCAGCAGCCGGGACAGGGGCGGGAATGAGCAGTTCTTC

d_call: .
v_call: TRBV28
clone_size: few
j_call: TRBJ2-7
cdr3_aa: CASSLPNRAEQYF
cdr3_nt: TGTGCCAGCAGTTTACCCAACCGGGCCGAGCAGTACTTC

d_call: .
v_call: TRBV18
clone_size: many
j_call: TRBJ1-2
cdr3_aa: CASSPKQTNYGYTF
cdr3_nt: TGTGCCAGCTCACCAAAACAGACTAACTATGGCTACACCTTC

d_call: .
v_call: TRBV4-3
clone_size: .
j_call: TRBJ1-5
cdr3_aa: CASSQDTGPTWFRNF
cdr3_nt: TGCGCCAGCAGCCAAGATACGGGACCCACTTGGTTCAGGAATTTT

d_call: .
v_call: TRBV6-5
clone_size: many
j_call: TRBJ1-2
cdr3_aa: CATMRGDYGYTF
cdr3_nt: TGTGCCACCATGAGGGGGGACTATGGCTACACCTTC

d_call: .
v_call: TRBV3-1
clone_size: few
j_call: TRBJ2-7
cdr3_aa: CASSQDNNYEQYF
cdr3_nt: TGTGCCAGCAGCCAAGATAACAACTACGAGCAGTACTTC

d_call: .
v_call: TRBV5-1
clone_size: few
j_call: TRBJ2-7
cdr3_aa: CASNPDNSYEQYF
cdr3_nt: TGCGCCAGCAACCCGGACAACTCCTACGAGCAGTACTTC

d_call: .
v_call: TRBV6-5
clone_size: few
j_call: TRBJ2-3
cdr3_aa: CASSYSVDRRTDTQYF
cdr3_nt: TGTGCCAGCAGTTACTCCGTAGACAGGCGCACAGATACGCAGTATTTT

d_call: .
v_call: TRBV4-2
clone_size: many
j_call: TRBJ1-2
cdr3_aa: CASSQDRGGGYTF
cdr3_nt: TGTGCCAGCAGCCAAGACAGGGGAGGAGGCTACACCTTC

d_call: TRBD1
v_call: TRBV5-4
clone_size: .
j_call: TRBJ1-2
cdr3_aa: CASSLGQGNYGYTF
cdr3_nt: TGTGCCAGCAGCTTGGGACAGGGGAACTATGGCTACACCTTC

d_call: .
v_call: TRBV7-8
clone_size: many
j_call: TRBJ2-5
cdr3_aa: CASSLTGYEEETQYF
cdr3_nt: TGTGCCAGCAGCTTAACGGGGTATGAGGAAGAGACCCAGTACTTC

d_call: TRBD2
v_call: TRBV6-5
clone_size: few
j_call: TRBJ2-1
cdr3_aa: CASSSGGADNEQFF
cdr3_nt: TGTGCCAGCAGTAGCGGGGGGGCTGACAATGAGCAGTTCTTC

d_call: .
v_call: TRBV7-9
clone_size: few
j_call: TRBJ2-3
cdr3_aa: CASSLQGPRTDTQYF
cdr3_nt: TGTGCCAGCAGCTTACAGGGGCCCCGCACAGATACGCAGTATTTT

d_call: .
v_call: TRBV7-2
clone_size: .
j_call: TRBJ2-5
cdr3_aa: CASSWGTLQETQYF
cdr3_nt: TGTGCCAGCAGCTGGGGGACGTTGCAGGAGACCCAGTACTTC

d_call: TRBD2
v_call: TRBV5-1
clone_size: few
j_call: TRBJ2-1
cdr3_aa: CASSRTGTSGALNEQFF
cdr3_nt: TGCGCCAGCAGCCGAACCGGGACTAGCGGGGCGTTGAATGAGCAGTTCTTC